A single sample is the source of the 4 T cell receptor beta chains below, sequenced in a study of T-cell memory formation after mild COVID-19. Each CDR3 protein gets one entry after TCRdb re-called the 5' RACE reads with MiXCR. There are about 270,000 distinct CDR3 sequences in the sample; about a sixth occur only once, and roughly 24% lies in the top ten. Sequenced material: PBMCs or a T cell subset sorted from them (not recorded which). The source is a man aged 18 to 29 who had mild COVID-19 (a few samples of this study predate the infection). Cell type and time point are not known.

The chain combines TRBV7-2 with TRBJ2-6; D is unclear. Germline CDR1 and CDR2: SGHTA and FQGNSA. The CDR3 is 15 residues long. The V end was cut by 1 base, the J end by 0 bases, with 4 bases between. This chain's CDR3 is CASSLVSSGANVLTF. CDR3 sequence (DNA): TGTGCCAGCAGCTTAGTAAGCTCTGGGGCCAACGTCCTGACTTTC.

The chain links TRBV3-1 to TRBJ2-3; TRBD1 is a possible D gene (5 bases). CDR3 length: 14 amino acids. V lost 2 bases, J lost 5 bases, and 11 bases lay in between. CDR1 is LGHDT and CDR2 is YNNKEL in the germline V gene (reference sequence). CDR3 sequence: CASSQPAGRDTQYF. Written as DNA, the CDR3 is TGTGCCAGCAGCCAACCGGCAGGGCGAGATACGCAGTATTTT.

A few counts support this clonotype. The chain links TRBV4-2 to TRBJ2-7, with D unclear. Germline V lookup: CDR1 LGHNA, CDR2 YNFKEQ. Between the trimmed V and J ends, which lost 1 base and 5 bases, there was a span of 9 bases. This CDR3 region has 13 residues. The chain's CDR3 is CASSQGPGDEQYV. The CDR3 coding sequence is TGTGCCAGCAGCCAAGGCCCGGGCGACGAGCAGTACGTC.

This clonotype was counted a few times. The genes are TRBV28 and TRBJ2-3; TRBD2 aligns across 9 bases. Germline loops: CDR1 MDHEN, CDR2 SYDVKM. The CDR3 covers 17 residues. Trimming took 5 bases from V and 11 from J; bases not matched to a gene: 20. The CDR3 sequence is CASSIEGPAGGEMEQYF. CDR3 DNA: TGTGCCAGCAGTATAGAGGGTCCAGCGGGGGGTGAAATGGAGCAGTATTTT.